A single sample is the source of the 18 T cell receptor beta chains below, sequenced in a study of shared clonotypes between healthy human individuals. Profiling relied on immunoSEQ multiplex PCR, and the TCRdb table lists in-frame clones only, not all of them. The data contain about 980,000 clones, around three quarters of them seen just once; the ten biggest clones take up around 1.5%. Sequencing used memory CD4+ T cells sorted from blood. Subset reported: CD45RA-negative fraction. These receptors all come from a man aged 18-30 years in good health.

The chain has TRBV5-1 and TRBJ2-1, with 10 nucleotides matching TRBD2. This CDR3 contains 16 residues. The germline CDR1 and CDR2 sequences are SGHRS and YFSETQ. The V and J ends lost 4 bases and 8 bases, in that order; junction bases with no gene match: 12. In DNA form, the CDR3 reads TGCGCCAGCAGCGCGTCGACTAGCGGGCTAGTCGATGAGCAGTTCTTC. Amino acid sequence: CASSASTSGLVDEQFF.

The gene calls are TRBV5-1 and TRBJ2-2, with unresolved D. This CDR3 region has 13 residues. Looked up from germline, CDR1 is SGHRS and CDR2 is YFSETQ. V lost 4 bases, J lost 6 bases, and 10 bases lay in between. The CDR3 region has the DNA TGCGCCAGCAGCCTCCTGGGTTCCGGGGAGCTGTTTTTT. It is translated as CASSLLGSGELFF. Full variable domain (outside the CDR3, taken from reference TRBV5-1 and TRBJ2-2): KAGVTQTPRYLIKTRGQQVTLSCSPISGHRSVSWYQQTPGQGLQFLFEYFSETQRNKGNFPGRFSGRQFSNSRSEMNVSTLELGDSALYLCASSLLGSGELFFGEGSRLTVL.

The V and J genes are TRBV28 and TRBJ1-1, with 7 bases identical to TRBD1. The V gene's germline CDR1 is MDHEN and CDR2 SYDVKM. The CDR3 runs to 14 residues. The V and J ends lost 7 bases and 2 bases, in that order; junction bases with no gene match: 7. The CDR3 bases are TGTGCCAGCACCTTCGGAGGGGGCAACACTGAAGCTTTCTTT. Translating gives CASTFGGGNTEAFF.

The gene calls are TRBV5-1 and TRBJ1-2; D not certain. The V gene lost 4 bases and the J gene lost 3 bases, with 7 bases spanning the gap. Per the germline V gene, CDR1 is SGHRS and CDR2 is YFSETQ. CDR3 size: 12 residues. The CDR3 DNA reads as TGCGCCAGCAGCGCTTCAGACTATGGCTACACCTTC. Translating gives CASSASDYGYTF. The full variable domain, with the rest looked up from reference TRBV5-1 and TRBJ1-2, is KAGVTQTPRYLIKTRGQQVTLSCSPISGHRSVSWYQQTPGQGLQFLFEYFSETQRNKGNFPGRFSGRQFSNSRSEMNVSTLELGDSALYLCASSASDYGYTFGSGTRLTVV.

The CDR3 loop reads CASSRQITSGTNYEQYF. As DNA, the CDR3 is TGCGCCAGCAGCCGTCAGATTACTAGCGGGACAAACTACGAGCAGTACTTC. The chain recombines TRBV4-3 with TRBJ2-7, with 10 bases fitting TRBD2. Germline V lookup: CDR1 LGHNA, CDR2 YSLEER. The CDR3 consists of 17 residues. V lost 4 bases to trimming and J lost 3 bases; unmatched junction nucleotides: 12.

The chain is built from TRBV7-9 and TRBJ2-3; D uncertain. The V end lost 1 base, the J end lost 10 bases, and 9 bases lay between the germline ends. Germline-derived CDR1 and CDR2 are SEHNR and FQNEAQ (reference sequence). CDR3 length: 12 amino acids. CDR3: CASSLGSGPQYF. CDR3 DNA: TGTGCCAGCAGCTTAGGGTCGGGTCCGCAGTATTTT.

The chain combines TRBV2 with TRBJ2-1, with TRBD2 matching 7 bases. This CDR3 comprises 14 residues. V was clipped by 8 bases and J by 0 bases; unmatched bases: 4. Looked up from germline, CDR1 is SNHLY and CDR2 is FYNNEI. The CDR3 here is CASEERGSYNEQFF. In nucleotides, the CDR3 is TGTGCCAGCGAGGAGCGGGGCTCCTACAATGAGCAGTTCTTC.

A remark on this clone: The conserved final phenylalanine or tryptophan is absent from the CDR3, which likely points to a read error. This sequence joins TRBV4-1 and TRBJ1-2; D is unresolved. This CDR3 contains 16 residues. The V gene lost 0 bases and the J gene lost 5 bases, with 16 bases spanning the gap. The germline V gene has CDR1 MGHRA and CDR2 YSYEKL. CDR3 DNA: TGCGCCAGCAGCCAAGAGGAATACGGCGGTACGTATGGCTACACCTCC. Protein product: CASSQEEYGGTYGYTS.

This chain links TRBV19 with TRBJ2-3; 10 nucleotides match TRBD2. V trimming: 6 bases; J trimming: 3 bases; junction bases outside the gene matches: 9. The CDR3 length is 16 residues. CDR1 is LNHDA, CDR2 SQIVND, per germline (reference sequence). In nucleotides, the CDR3 is TGTGCCAGTAGAACAACCGGGACTAGCGAGACAGATACGCAGTATTTT. It encodes CASRTTGTSETDTQYF.

This clone turned up a few times. V is TRBV30 and J is TRBJ1-1; a weak D match, TRBD1 (5 bases). Germline V gene lookup returns CDR1 GTSNPN and CDR2 SVGIG (reference sequence). The CDR3 extends over 13 amino acids. Trimming pared 3 bases from V and 12 bases from J, leaving 20 bases between. CDR3 protein: CAWRAQSGTGSFF. CDR3 DNA: TGTGCCTGGAGAGCCCAGTCCGGGACCGGTTCTTTCTTT.

The genes are TRBV15 and TRBJ1-3; weak D call: TRBD1 (5 bases). V gave up 4 bases and J gave up 0 bases, with 16 bases separating them. CDR3 length equals 17 residues. Germline-derived CDR1 and CDR2 are LNHNV and YYDKDF (reference sequence). CDR3 residues: CATSTNRQITSGNTIYF. CDR3 bases: TGTGCCACCAGCACCAATCGACAGATAACCTCTGGAAACACCATATATTTT.

The V and J genes are TRBV6-5 and TRBJ1-5, with D possibly TRBD1 on 5 matching bases. Germline V gives CDR1 MNHEY, CDR2 SVGAGI. Deletions cut 6 bases from V and 9 bases from J, with 15 bases between. The CDR3 is made up of 13 amino acids. The CDR3 is CASSKPGGGPQHF. CDR3 coding DNA: TGTGCCAGCAGCAAACCAGGCGGGGGGCCCCAGCATTTT.

J is TRBJ1-6 and V is TRBV5-1; maybe TRBD1 (5 bases). Trimming cost V 4 bases and J 3 bases, with 11 bases left between them. The CDR3 length is 15 residues. Germline CDR1 reads SGHRS; CDR2 reads YFSETQ. The chain's CDR3 is CASSPQTVYNSPLHF. The CDR3 DNA sequence: TGCGCCAGCAGCCCCCAGACAGTCTATAATTCACCCCTCCACTTT. The entire variable domain, with the rest obtained from reference TRBV5-1 and TRBJ1-6, is as follows: KAGVTQTPRYLIKTRGQQVTLSCSPISGHRSVSWYQQTPGQGLQFLFEYFSETQRNKGNFPGRFSGRQFSNSRSEMNVSTLELGDSALYLCASSPQTVYNSPLHFGNGTRLTVT.

The rearrangement joins TRBV12-5 to TRBJ2-2; 10 bases align to TRBD2. Germline lookup yields CDR1 LGHNT and CDR2 FRNRAP. Trimming at V came to 3 bases and at J to 7 bases, leaving 5 bases not matched to a gene. The CDR3 spans 15 residues. The CDR3 DNA reads as TGTGCTAGTGGTTTACGGCTAGCGGGGGTCGGGGAGCTGTTTTTT. It is translated as CASGLRLAGVGELFF. The whole variable domain, filled in from reference TRBV12-5 and TRBJ2-2, reads DARVTQTPRHKVTEMGQEVTMRCQPILGHNTVFWYRQTMMQGLELLAYFRNRAPLDDSGMPKDRFSAEMPDATLATLKIQPSEPRDSAVYFCASGLRLAGVGELFFGEGSRLTVL.

This chain joins TRBV11-2 and TRBJ1-6; 11 bases agree with TRBD1. From germline, CDR1 is SGHAT and CDR2 FQNNGV. With V trimmed by 5 bases and J by 7 bases, 13 bases remained unmatched. This CDR3 region has 18 residues. DNA for the CDR3: TGTGCCAGCAGCCTCGGACAGGGGGCGTGGGTCGGGAATTCACCCCTCCACTTT. This translates into CASSLGQGAWVGNSPLHF.

The rearrangement uses TRBV28 and TRBJ1-1; D unresolved. CDR1 is MDHEN and CDR2 is SYDVKM in the germline V gene. V was shortened by 2 bases and J by 4 bases, with 11 bases between the two germline ends. This CDR3 spans 14 amino acids. CDR3 residues: CASSLKRKGTEAFF. In DNA form, the CDR3 reads TGTGCCAGCAGTTTAAAGCGTAAGGGCACTGAAGCTTTCTTT.

The CDR3 region has the DNA TGTGCCACCCAGCGGGGGGGCCTTATGGATACGCAGTATTTT. It codes for CATQRGGLMDTQYF. J is TRBJ2-3 and V is TRBV2; TRBD2 agrees at 10 bases. The germline CDR1 and CDR2 sequences are SNHLY and FYNNEI. The CDR3 is made up of 14 amino acids. J was trimmed by 6 bases and V by 10 bases; bases with no gene match: 10.

The V call is TRBV4-3, the J call TRBJ1-2, with TRBD1 identical over 7 bases. The CDR3 totals 16 residues. V shed 3 bases and J 2 bases; nucleotides not matched to a gene: 9. The germline V gene encodes CDR1 LGHNA and CDR2 YSLEER. The CDR3 region is CASSQAWGQLNYGYTF. The CDR3 DNA reads as TGCGCCAGCAGCCAGGCGTGGGGACAGTTAAACTATGGCTACACCTTC.